This T cell receptor beta chain was recovered during a study of Tregs in tolerant kidney transplant recipients. The nonmyeloablative bone marrow transplants came from related graft donors, with transient mixed chimerism. Unstimulated regulatory T cells (CD4+CD25+CD127-), CD4+CD25- non-regulatory cells, CD4 and CD8 cells were FACS-sorted from thawed PBMCs. Whole-study results and caveats: Changing PCR primers prevented nucleotide comparison between some patients' samples. Validation in larger populations is needed because few patients were studied. Biological reproducibility was not directly addressed, but technical replication error appeared minimal.

Trimming took 6 bases from V and 6 from J; bases not matched to a gene: 14. Germline V gives CDR1 SNHLY, CDR2 FYNNEI. The CDR3 covers 15 residues. Assay: immunoSEQ multiplex PCR; the TCRdb copy retains only in-frame clones and omits some. The sample includes approximately 13,000 clones. A remark on this clone: Its antigen is unidentified. Read data end 3 residues before the CDR3 end; the end is taken from the germline J gene.

The sequence was collected from a human patient who received a combined kidney and bone marrow transplant. A subset of T cells may come from the graft donor. The sequencing used CD8+ T cells from blood (PBMCs), collected 6 months after the transplant. The gene calls are TRBV2 and TRBJ2-7; 7 nucleotides line up with TRBD2. The part of the CDR3 DNA that was read is TGTGCCAGCAGCGCGGTGCGGGAGATTTTGTCCGAG. Translated: CASSAVREILSE. The entire CDR3 sequence reads CASSAVREILSEQYF.